The rows below give T cell receptor beta chains drawn from one sample of a study of blood T cell repertoires in COVID-19. Only in-frame clones appear in the TCRdb table, and some are missing; sequencing was by immunoSEQ multiplex PCR. The profile shows 90,000 or so clones, more than 75% of them singletons. The sequenced material came from peripheral blood. The receptor set was obtained from a human donor in a cohort sampled during active COVID-19. Each CDR3 is given with its conserved first and last residue. Each record gives: J gene, clone size, V gene, D gene, CDR3 protein, CDR3 DNA. The D gene is left open where the match is weak. Size is stated for part of the rows, as once, few or many counts, or as a class when the clone is expanded.

>TRBJ1-1|few|TRBV12-3/TRBV12-4|.
CASSFPRNTEAFF
TGTGCCAGCAGTTTCCCCAGGAACACTGAAGCTTTCTTT
>TRBJ2-2|.|TRBV7-6|TRBD2
CASSPPSREGTGELFF
TGTGCCAGCAGCCCCCCTTCGCGGGAGGGGACCGGGGAGCTGTTTTTT
>TRBJ2-3|.|TRBV7-9|TRBD2
CASSHTSGGTDTQYF
TGTGCCAGCAGCCACACTAGCGGGGGCACAGATACGCAGTATTTT
>TRBJ2-2|.|TRBV7-8|.
CASSPSGSTGELFF
TGTGCCAGCAGTCCCAGTGGGAGCACCGGGGAGCTGTTTTTT
>TRBJ2-2|.|TRBV19|.
CASSPVTGTGELFF
TGTGCCAGTAGTCCAGTGACAGGCACCGGGGAGCTGTTTTTT
>TRBJ2-3|.|TRBV10-1|.
CASVGEYLTDTQYF
TGCGCCAGCGTCGGGGAGTACTTGACAGATACGCAGTATTTT
>TRBJ2-7|.|TRBV5-6|TRBD2
CASSFGGRASYEQYF
TGTGCCAGCAGCTTCGGCGGGAGGGCGTCCTACGAGCAGTACTTC
>TRBJ1-4|.|TRBV19|.
CASSKSRAEKLFF
TGTGCCAGTAGTAAGTCCAGGGCCGAAAAACTGTTTTTT
>TRBJ2-1|.|TRBV28|.
CASRLGGAGGRPFF
TGTGCCAGCAGACTGGGGGGGGCCGGCGGGAGACCGTTCTTC
>TRBJ1-6|.|TRBV7-6|.
CASSPLQGNSPLHF
TGTGCCAGCAGCCCCCTCCAGGGTAATTCACCCCTCCACTTT
>TRBJ2-7|.|TRBV7-2|TRBD2
CASSLGGTSGRREQYF
TGTGCCAGCAGCTTAGGTGGAACTAGCGGGAGAAGGGAGCAGTACTTC
>TRBJ2-7|.|TRBV7-8|TRBD2
CASSPSSGISAEQYF
TGTGCCAGCAGCCCGAGTAGCGGGATTAGCGCCGAGCAGTACTTC
>TRBJ2-2|few|TRBV5-4|TRBD2
CASSPSVAGSNTGELFF
TGTGCCAGCAGCCCGTCGGTAGCGGGGTCGAACACCGGGGAGCTGTTTTTT
>TRBJ2-7|.|TRBV4-2|TRBD2
CASSQDLTSGSYLLSYEQYF
TGTGCCAGCAGCCAAGACCTGACTAGCGGAAGTTACCTCCTCTCCTACGAGCAGTACTTC
>TRBJ2-7|.|TRBV29-1|.
CSVRGRSYEQYF
TGCAGCGTTCGGGGGAGGAGTTACGAGCAGTACTTC
>TRBJ2-7|.|TRBV9|TRBD2
CASSPRLADTYEQYF
TGTGCCAGCAGCCCCCGGCTAGCGGACACCTACGAGCAGTACTTC
>TRBJ2-1|.|TRBV7-8|TRBD1
CASSLRYGTGAHNEQFF
TGTGCCAGCAGCTTAAGGTACGGGACAGGGGCCCACAATGAGCAGTTCTTC
>TRBJ1-2|.|TRBV28|.
CASSPPLGGGYGYTF
TGTGCCAGCAGCCCCCCCCTGGGGGGAGGCTATGGCTACACCTTC
>TRBJ2-5|once|TRBV28|TRBD1
CASSLLRDSWQETQYF
TGTGCCAGCAGTTTGCTGAGGGACAGTTGGCAAGAGACCCAGTACTTC
>TRBJ2-2|.|TRBV18|TRBD1
CASSPGDRSAGELFF
TGTGCCAGCTCACCGGGGGACAGGTCGGCCGGGGAGCTGTTTTTT
>TRBJ2-5|.|TRBV28|TRBD1
CASSFLDREEETQYF
TGTGCCAGCAGTTTTCTCGACAGGGAAGAAGAGACCCAGTACTTC
>TRBJ1-3|.|TRBV7-2|TRBD1
CASSLDRDRSNTIYF
TGTGCCAGCAGCTTAGATAGGGACAGATCAAACACCATATATTTT
>TRBJ2-5|.|TRBV5-6|.
CASSLDFGETQYF
TGTGCCAGCAGCTTGGACTTCGGAGAGACCCAGTACTTC